This paragraph covers one T cell receptor beta chain sequence. It has no known antigen specificity. No much larger clone is present one base from it, and per-base qualities are unavailable. The sample is drawn from a study of blood T cells in healthy people across ages (dated by TCRdb to the mid-2010s). The study in broad terms: Template switching captured roughly one uniquely barcoded TCR beta cDNA molecule per two T cells in model experiments. Using deep sequencing normalized with unique cDNA molecular identifiers, the study measured how TCR beta repertoire diversity changes with age. The donors were divided into four age groups: young (average approximately 16 years), middle-aged (under 40), aged (approximately 62) and long-lived (roughly 88). To avoid experimental bias, donors of different ages were randomly spread across the sequencing lanes. For two donors (one aged 18 to 30 and one aged 80 or older), the study analyzed two additional independent replicas of 1 million unique cDNA reads from the same blood draw.

Donors were a few dozen systemically healthy Caucasian individuals from Russia aged roughly 6 to 90 years. Each donor gave ten milliliters of peripheral blood, drawn into EDTA-treated Vacutainer tubes. Ficoll-Paque density-gradient centrifugation was used to isolate PBMCs, with at least 6.5 million obtained per sample. Trizol reagent was used to extract total RNA from the PBMCs, yielding at least 5 micrograms per sample. For every donor, an aliquot of PBMCs went through flow cytometry to measure the percentages of naive CD45RAhigh/CD27high T cells. Library construction relied on 5' RACE. TCRdb names Illumina HiSeq 2500 as the instrument used. A second PCR of roughly 6 to 11 cycles was run with a J-beta primer mix and a sample-barcoded 5' primer. A template-switch 5' adaptor carrying 12 random nucleotides introduced a unique molecular identifier onto each TCR beta cDNA molecule. Each sample yielded at least 2.5 million CDR3-containing paired-end reads. All of the RNA was converted into first-strand cDNA using the Mint cDNA synthesis kit, with a TRBC-specific oligonucleotide serving as the primer. All cDNA was treated with uracil-DNA glycosylase and then went through a first 18-cycle PCR with the universal primers M1SS and BC2_uni_R. As for the original processing: For normalization, 1 million high-quality reads, each with a distinct molecular identifier, were randomly selected from each sample. Reads sharing molecular identifiers were discarded rather than binned into consensus sequences. MiTCR, run with a Q25 quality threshold and the strictest error-elimination algorithm, handled CDR3 identification, clonotype clustering and error correction. A nonparametric unseen species model with Euler transformation was used to estimate lower-bound total TCR beta diversity. TCRdb cleaned the public reads at Q25 with fastp, built clones with MiXCR and kept in-frame beta chains. Every entry covers one CDR3 protein and lists the most common genes and DNA from its rows. These V and J calls rely on TCRdb rather than the paper's analysis. The sample profile shows 550,000 to 600,000 distinct CDR3 sequences; around 48% of them were found once. In total, the top ten clones hold just under 25% of the sample.

The research as a whole found: Because donor CMV infection status was unknown, age-related changes in expanded clonotypes were potentially confounded. Conclusive comparison of naive and antigen-experienced compartments was prevented by the profiling of bulk unsorted PBMCs. The long-lived group showed more naive CD4+ T cells, fewer expanded clones and increased TCR diversity than the aged group, suggesting age selection. There was a strong correlation between observed TCR beta diversity and the percentage of naive T cells measured by flow cytometry. As age increased, observed TCR beta diversity per million T cells dropped in a roughly linear way, and a significant reduction was already evident by age around 41. Estimates of total diversity from one million sequenced T cells were regarded as lower bounds and underestimates.

The specimen sequenced was blood. The TCR originated in a man older than 75 in good health.

The nucleotide sequence reads as follows: TGTGCCAGCACTCAGGGACCCAGGGGGAACACTGAAGCTTTCTTT. The resulting protein is CASTQGPRGNTEAFF. The V and J genes are TRBV12-3 or TRBV12-4 and TRBJ1-1; the best D guess is TRBD1, with 6 bases matching. V is shortened by 7 bases, J by 1 base, and the region joining them spans 16 bases. The CDR3 goes from the cysteine to the phenylalanine over 15 residues. Left in the record is the CDR3 DNA by itself, 45 bases read in frame from the first base.